These 11 T cell receptor beta chains came from one sample sequenced in a study of shared clonotypes between healthy human individuals. The naive CD8 population came from CD45RO-negative cells selected for CCR7, without terminally differentiated effector memory CD45RA+ cells. This table comes from immunoSEQ multiplex PCR, and its TCRdb copy is limited to in-frame clones, with some not included. Found here are some 1,900,000 clones, about 95% of them singletons; the top ten hold under 1.5%. Sequenced material: naive CD8+ T cells sorted from blood. These receptors were obtained from a man aged 18 to 30 in good health.

This sequence joins TRBV9 and TRBJ2-7, with D uncertain. The V gene lost 0 bases and the J gene lost 6 bases, with 7 bases spanning the gap. Germline V gene lookup returns CDR1 SGDLS and CDR2 YYNGEE. There are 12 residues in the CDR3. The CDR3 nucleotides are TGTGCCAGCAGCGTAGACAGTACCGAGCAGTACTTC. Translating it yields CASSVDSTEQYF.

The chain has TRBV7-9 and TRBJ2-7, with 11 bases that match TRBD2. Germline values: CDR1 SEHNR, CDR2 FQNEAQ (reference sequence). The CDR3 totals 17 residues. Unmatched junction bases numbered 6, after V lost 0 bases and J lost 2 bases. CDR3 amino acids: CASSLAPGTSGPYEQYF. The CDR3, as DNA: TGTGCCAGCAGCTTAGCCCCGGGGACTAGCGGACCCTACGAGCAGTACTTC.

V gene TRBV7-9 combines with J gene TRBJ1-6, with D uncertain. In germline, CDR1 is SEHNR, CDR2 FQNEAQ (reference sequence). The V end lost 2 bases, the J end lost 10 bases, and 24 bases lay between the germline ends. The CDR3 is made up of 18 amino acids. The CDR3 region has the DNA TGTGCCAGCAGCTTATCCCCTTTTGAGACCAAAAGCGGATCACCCCTCCACTTT. Translation: CASSLSPFETKSGSPLHF. Filled out from reference TRBV7-9 and TRBJ1-6, the complete variable domain reads DTGVSQNPRHKITKRGQNVTFRCDPISEHNRLYWYRQTLGQGPEFLTYFQNEAQLEKSRLLSDRFSAERPKGSFSTLEIQRTEQGDSAMYLCASSLSPFETKSGSPLHFGNGTRLTVT.

The V call is TRBV2, the J call TRBJ1-2; 11 nucleotides match TRBD1. The V and J ends lost 10 bases and 2 bases, in that order; junction bases with no gene match: 9. This CDR3 has 15 residues. Germline CDR1 SNHLY, CDR2 FYNNEI. CDR3 in DNA: TGTGCCACTCCTCTTGGACAGGGGGCAAACTATGGCTACACCTTC. Translating it yields CATPLGQGANYGYTF. Full variable domain (missing parts from reference TRBV2 and TRBJ1-2): EPEVTQTPSHQVTQMGQEVILRCVPISNHLYFYWYRQILGQKVEFLVSFYNNEISEKSEIFDDQFSVERPDGSNFTLKIRSTKLEDSAMYFCATPLGQGANYGYTFGSGTRLTVV.

This rearrangement joins TRBV5-1 to TRBJ2-7, with 10 nucleotides matching TRBD1. Looked up from germline, CDR1 is SGHRS and CDR2 is YFSETQ. The CDR3 runs to 16 residues. V lost 4 bases to trimming and J lost 1 base; unmatched junction nucleotides: 8. CDR3 protein: CASSPTGGMPSYEQYF. The DNA of the CDR3 is TGCGCCAGCAGCCCGACAGGGGGCATGCCTTCCTACGAGCAGTACTTC.

V gene TRBV28 combines with J gene TRBJ1-2, with 9 bases aligning to TRBD1. The trim removed 6 bases at V and 4 bases at J, leaving 9 bases unmatched. The CDR3 has 15 amino acids. Germline V CDR1 and CDR2: MDHEN, SYDVKM. CDR3 nucleotides: TGTGCCAGCAGCCCTATGGGACAGGGATTCTATGGCTACACCTTC. Amino acid sequence: CASSPMGQGFYGYTF.

The V gene is TRBV5-4, the J gene TRBJ1-2; D remains unclear. The germline gives CDR1 SGHNT, CDR2 YYREEE (reference sequence). The CDR3 sequence is 16 residues long. V was cut by 5 bases and J by 4 bases, with 21 bases left in between. The CDR3 DNA reads as TGTGCCAGCAGGGCGGTAGAAGCTGCCCCTATCTATGGCTACACCTTC. Translating gives CASRAVEAAPIYGYTF. The full variable domain, rest sourced from reference TRBV5-4 and TRBJ1-2, is ETGVTQSPTHLIKTRGQQVTLRCSSQSGHNTVSWYQQALGQGPQFIFQYYREEENGRGNFPPRFSGLQFPNYSSELNVNALELDDSALYLCASRAVEAAPIYGYTFGSGTRLTVV.

V gene TRBV19 combines with J gene TRBJ2-1, with a tentative D call TRBD1 (6 bases). CDR3 length: 15 residues. Trimming took 3 bases from V and 2 from J, leaving 11 bases between them. Looked up from germline, CDR1 is LNHDA and CDR2 is SQIVND (reference sequence). The CDR3 here is CASSMVRGPYNEQFF. In DNA, the CDR3 is TGTGCCAGTAGTATGGTCAGGGGACCCTACAATGAGCAGTTCTTC.

This clone has a single count. The chain links TRBV2 to TRBJ2-7, with 7 bases matching TRBD2. The CDR3 has 14 residues. J gave up 5 bases and V 4 bases, and 8 bases lay outside the gene matches. CDR1 and CDR2 (germline): SNHLY, FYNNEI. As DNA, the CDR3 is TGTGCCAGCAGTGGAGGGGAGGGAATGAACGAGCAGTACTTC. Amino acid sequence: CASSGGEGMNEQYF.

Of note for this clone: Other DNA variants within this sample encode the same CDR3. The CDR3 protein is CASSVDYSSYNEQFF. CDR3 in DNA: TGTGCCAGCAGCGTAGATTATAGCTCCTACAATGAGCAGTTCTTC. The genes are TRBV9 and TRBJ2-1; no definite D call. This CDR3 comprises 15 residues. Trimming removed 0 bases at V and 0 bases at J, with 7 bases between. From germline, CDR1 is SGDLS and CDR2 YYNGEE.

J is TRBJ2-2 and V is TRBV5-6, with no clear D. Per the germline V gene, CDR1 is SGHDT and CDR2 is YYEEEE. This CDR3 is built from 16 residues. With 5 bases removed from V and 3 bases from J, the gap between germline ends came to 17 bases. The CDR3 loop is CASRLRHLGHTGELFF. The CDR3 coding sequence is TGTGCCAGCAGGCTGCGGCACCTCGGTCACACCGGGGAGCTGTTTTTT.